This T cell receptor beta chain was captured by sequencing in a study of cytomegalovirus exposure and HLA in healthy donors. Study overall: Approximately 190 million T cells yielded 117 million unique TCR beta sequences in earlier analysis. General observations from the study: Confirmation in vitro established that three CMV-associated chains were specific for CMV antigens. Further analysis, carried out later, found HLA-associated TCR beta chains more clonally expanded than equally common other chains. The authors excluded some V segments, including TRBV6-2 and TRBV6-3, as indistinguishable.

The PCR had 60 Vbeta and 13 Jbeta primers. Assay used: immunoSEQ multiplex PCR; TCRdb lists only in-frame clones, some missing. In the table there are 150,000 to 200,000 clones, roughly 80% of which are singletons. Details on this clone: The antigen remains undetermined.

V gave up 3 bases and J gave up 0 bases; unmatched junction bases: 1. In germline, CDR1 is SGHDT, CDR2 YYEEEE. The CDR3 totals 16 residues. The rearrangement uses TRBV5-6 and TRBJ2-5; 14 bases are a match to TRBD2. The sample comprised PBMCs. The source is a male donor in good health and CMV-seronegative. CDR3 coding DNA: TGTGCCAGCAGCTGGACTAGCGGGGGGTACCAAGAGACCCAGTACTTC. Amino acid sequence: CASSWTSGGYQETQYF.